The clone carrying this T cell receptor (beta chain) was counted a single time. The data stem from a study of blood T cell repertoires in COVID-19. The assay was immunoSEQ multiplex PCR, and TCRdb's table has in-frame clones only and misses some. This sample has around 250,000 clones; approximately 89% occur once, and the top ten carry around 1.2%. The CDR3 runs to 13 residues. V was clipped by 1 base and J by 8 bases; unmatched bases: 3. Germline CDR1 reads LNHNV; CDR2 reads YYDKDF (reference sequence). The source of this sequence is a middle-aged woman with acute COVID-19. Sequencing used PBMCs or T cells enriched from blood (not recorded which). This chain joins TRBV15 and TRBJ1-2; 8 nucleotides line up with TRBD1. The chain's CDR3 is CATSRAGGVGYTF. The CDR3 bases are TGTGCCACCAGCAGAGCAGGGGGCGTCGGCTACACCTTC.